The rows below give T cell receptor beta chains drawn from one sample of a study of control samples from healthy donors and cancer patients. Data came from immunoSEQ multiplex PCR; TCRdb stores just in-frame clones and leaves some out. The data contain about 180,000 clones, almost 90% of them singletons. Sequences were obtained from blood. The origin of the receptors is a woman in her fifties or sixties in good health. Both conserved end residues are part of each CDR3. D genes are given only for firm matches. The listing skips clone size in some rows; elsewhere it reads once, few, many or a size class.

abundance | j_gene | d_gene | v_gene | CDR3nt | CDR3aa
- | TRBJ2-4 | - | TRBV19 | TGTGCCAGTAACCAACCGGTAGCCAAAAACATTCAGTACTTC | CASNQPVAKNIQYF
- | TRBJ1-1 | TRBD1 | TRBV7-2 | TGTGCCAGCAGCGCTAAAGACAGGGAGGGGACTGAAGCTTTCTTT | CASSAKDREGTEAFF
- | TRBJ2-5 | - | TRBV7-6 | TGTGCCAGCAGCTTAGCCACAGGGTCGGGACGCGAGACCCAGTACTTC | CASSLATGSGRETQYF
- | TRBJ2-7 | TRBD1 | TRBV28 | TGTGCCAGCAGTTTTCGGCCGGGACAGGGGCCCTACGAGCAGTACTTC | CASSFRPGQGPYEQYF
- | TRBJ2-2 | - | TRBV5-1 | TGCGCCAGCAGCTTGAGGGGTCTAGGAACAGCGTCGAACACCGGGAAGCTGTTTTTT | CASSLRGLGTASNTGKLFF
few | TRBJ1-1 | - | TRBV5-1 | TGCGCCAGCAGACCGACGGCGCTGGCCACTGAAGCTTTCTTT | CASRPTALATEAFF
- | TRBJ2-7 | - | TRBV5-4 | TGTGCCAGCAGCCGGGGGACAGACTACGAGCAGTACTTC | CASSRGTDYEQYF
- | TRBJ2-1 | - | TRBV5-4 | TGTGCCAGCAGCTTGGGATCCACTCTTGGCAATGAGCAGTTCTTC | CASSLGSTLGNEQFF
- | TRBJ2-1 | TRBD2 | TRBV25-1 | TGTGCCAGCACTCCGAGCGGGGGCTCACACAATGAGCAGTTCTTC | CASTPSGGSHNEQFF
- | TRBJ1-2 | - | TRBV27 | TGTGCCAGCAGCCGCTCCCCGGGAAACTATGGCTACACCTTC | CASSRSPGNYGYTF
- | TRBJ1-5 | TRBD1 | TRBV2 | TGTGCCAGCAGTGGGGACAGGGGGAGCAATCAGCCCCAGCATTTT | CASSGDRGSNQPQHF
few | TRBJ1-3 | - | TRBV30 | TGTGCCTGGAGCAAAGTTAGGTCCGGAAACACCATATATTTT | CAWSKVRSGNTIYF
- | TRBJ2-3 | TRBD2 | TRBV7-3 | TGTGCCAGCAGCTTAGGTCCTAGCGGGGGAACAGATACGCAGTATTTT | CASSLGPSGGTDTQYF
- | TRBJ2-6 | - | TRBV7-6 | TGTGCCAGCAGCCTCTCAGCCCTAGTGGGACCTGGGGCCAACGTCCTGACTTTC | CASSLSALVGPGANVLTF
- | TRBJ2-1 | TRBD2 | TRBV18 | TGTGCCAGCTCAAAAACTAGCGGGGGGCGTGCTGAGCAGTTCTTC | CASSKTSGGRAEQFF
- | TRBJ1-2 | TRBD1 | TRBV28 | TGTGCCAGCAGCCGCAACAGGGGGCAGGGCTATGGCTACACCTTC | CASSRNRGQGYGYTF
- | TRBJ1-6 | TRBD1 | TRBV6-1 | TGTGCCAGCAGTGATGGGACAGAATATTCACCCCTCCACTTT | CASSDGTEYSPLHF
- | TRBJ1-1 | - | TRBV21-1 | TGTGCCAGCACCAAGGACAGCCGGAACACTGAAGCTTTCTTT | CASTKDSRNTEAFF
- | TRBJ1-4 | - | TRBV24-1 | TGTGCCACCAGTGATTTGCTCGGCGGAAATGAAAAACTGTTTTTT | CATSDLLGGNEKLFF
- | TRBJ2-5 | TRBD2 | TRBV5-5 | TGTGCCAGCAGCCGGACTAGCGGGAAGGAGACCCAGTACTTC | CASSRTSGKETQYF
- | TRBJ2-2 | TRBD1 | TRBV2 | TGTGCCCGCTCGAGGGGGCGCGTCACCGGGGAGCTGTTTTTT | CARSRGRVTGELFF
- | TRBJ2-1 | - | TRBV6-2/TRBV6-3 | TGTGCCAGCAGTTACTGGTGGGGGGGCGTAAATGAGCAGTTCTTC | CASSYWWGGVNEQFF
- | TRBJ1-2 | TRBD1 | TRBV28 | TGTGCCAGCAACCCGCCGACAGGGTACGGCTATGGCTACACCTTC | CASNPPTGYGYGYTF
- | TRBJ1-3 | - | TRBV5-1 | TGCGCCAGCAGCTTGGCGAGACCAAGGGCTGGAAACACCATATATTTT | CASSLARPRAGNTIYF
- | TRBJ2-7 | - | TRBV7-3 | TGTGCCAGCAGCTTAACAGGGGGCGAGCAGTACTTC | CASSLTGGEQYF
- | TRBJ1-2 | TRBD1 | TRBV7-3 | TGTGCCAGCAGCTCACAATCCGGGACAGGGAATGGCTACACCTTC | CASSSQSGTGNGYTF
- | TRBJ2-5 | TRBD2 | TRBV5-1 | TGCGCCAGCAGCTTGTTTGGCGGGAGGGGGGCAGAGACCCAGTACTTC | CASSLFGGRGAETQYF
- | TRBJ2-3 | - | TRBV28 | TGTGCCAGCAGGTCAACAGATACGCAGTATTTT | CASRSTDTQYF
- | TRBJ2-1 | - | TRBV9 | TGTGCCAGCAGCCGCCTGGGGGCCGGTGATGAGCAGTTCTTC | CASSRLGAGDEQFF
- | TRBJ2-3 | - | TRBV6-2/TRBV6-3 | TGTGCCGGCAGTTCCGTGCTAGCGCGCACAGATACGCAGTATTTT | CAGSSVLARTDTQYF
- | TRBJ2-7 | - | TRBV9 | TGTGCCAGCAGCGTAGCAGGGGCCCGAGGAGGCGAGCAGTACTTC | CASSVAGARGGEQYF
- | TRBJ1-1 | - | TRBV11-2 | TGTGCCAGCAGCTTAATGCAGATTCGCACTGAAGCTTTCTTT | CASSLMQIRTEAFF
- | TRBJ2-7 | TRBD1 | TRBV19 | TGTGCCAGTAGTATTCCCGGGACAGGGCCCTACGAGCAGTACTTC | CASSIPGTGPYEQYF
- | TRBJ1-5 | - | TRBV5-5 | TGTGCCAGCAGCTTGGAGTTATATAGCAATCAGCCCCAGCATTTT | CASSLELYSNQPQHF
- | TRBJ2-7 | - | TRBV19 | TGTGCCAGTAGAATCCGGGACGCATCCTACGAGCAGTACTTC | CASRIRDASYEQYF
- | TRBJ1-5 | - | TRBV20-1 | TGCCGAGGACAGCCGCATCAGCCCCAGCATTTT | CRGQPHQPQHF
- | TRBJ2-3 | TRBD1 | TRBV10-3 | TGTGCCACGTCCAATTCGACAGGGGGCACAGATACGCAGTATTTT | CATSNSTGGTDTQYF
once | TRBJ1-4 | - | TRBV5-1 | TGCGCCAGCAGCTTGGCCGGGCGGAGCCCTAATGAAAAACTGTTTTTT | CASSLAGRSPNEKLFF
- | TRBJ1-1 | - | TRBV5-4 | TGTGCCAGCAGCTTGGCGGGAGGGAACACTGAAGCTTTCTTT | CASSLAGGNTEAFF
- | TRBJ1-2 | TRBD1 | TRBV28 | TGTGCCAGCAGTTGGGGACAGAGTTATGGCTACACCTTC | CASSWGQSYGYTF
- | TRBJ1-3 | - | TRBV3-1/TRBV3-2 | TGTGCCAGTACTCGGGAGGTGAGCTCTGGAAACACCATATATTTT | CASTREVSSGNTIYF
- | TRBJ2-1 | TRBD2 | TRBV4-2 | TGTGCCAGCAGCCGAAGTAGCCTAGCGGTCTCCTACAATGAGCAGTTCTTC | CASSRSSLAVSYNEQFF